These 29 T cell receptor beta chains came from one sample sequenced in a study. TCRdb passed the 5' RACE reads through MiXCR, listing each CDR3 protein once. The sample contains under 8,000 distinct CDR3 sequences, approximately 52% of which appear only once. Sequences were obtained from naive CD4+ T cells sorted from a lymph node. The subset here: naive CD4+ T cells, CD4+CD45RA+CD25-. The receptor set was obtained from a female donor with breast cancer.

For this clonotype: An end of the junction does not agree with germline; a read error may underlie this. The rearrangement joins TRBV5-1 to TRBJ2-1; 12 bases align to TRBD2. The germline gives CDR1 SGHRS, CDR2 YFSETQ. This CDR3 comprises 15 residues. CDR3 DNA sequence: TGCGCCAGCAGCATGACTAGCGGGAGTTACAACGAGCAGTTCTTC. Its translation: CASSMTSGSYNEQFF.

The sample holds one count of this clonotype. The J gene is TRBJ1-5, the V gene TRBV20-1, with 10 positions matching TRBD1. V dropped 5 bases and J dropped 9; count of bases not matched to a gene: 13. The CDR3 is made up of 15 amino acids. Germline CDR1 DFQATT, CDR2 SNEGSKA (reference sequence). CDR3 nucleotide sequence: TGCAGTGCTCTCGCAGCGGGACAGGGGAATGTGCCCCAGCATTTT. Amino acid sequence: CSALAAGQGNVPQHF.

This clonotype was seen more than once but under ten times. The chain employs TRBV7-9 and TRBJ1-1, with 8 bases aligning to TRBD1. CDR3 length: 15 amino acids. Unmatched junction bases numbered 3, after V lost 2 bases and J lost 1 base. Per the germline V gene, CDR1 is SEHNR and CDR2 is FQNEAQ (reference sequence). The CDR3 reads CASSLFGTGNTEAFF. CDR3 coding DNA: TGTGCCAGCAGCTTATTCGGGACAGGGAACACTGAAGCTTTCTTT.

V is TRBV12-3 or TRBV12-4 and J is TRBJ2-7, with D possibly TRBD1 on 5 matching bases. This CDR3 is built from 13 residues. V was cut by 3 bases and J by 5 bases, with 11 bases left in between. The DNA of the CDR3 is TGTGCCAGCAGTTTTAACCAGGGTAACGAGCAGTACTTC. Its translation is CASSFNQGNEQYF.

This chain uses TRBV20-1 with TRBJ1-1, with D perhaps matching TRBD1 (5 bases). V was cut by 0 bases and J by 6 bases, with 14 bases left in between. From germline, CDR1 is DFQATT and CDR2 SNEGSKA (reference sequence). This CDR3 spans 14 amino acids. The CDR3 DNA reads as TGCAGTGCTAGAGATCGGGGGGGGTTGGCTGAAGCTTTCTTT. Translated, it gives CSARDRGGLAEAFF.

This clonotype has just a few counts. V is TRBV4-2 and J is TRBJ1-2; 7 bases align to TRBD1. This CDR3 is 14 amino acids long. From germline, CDR1 is LGHNA and CDR2 YNFKEQ. V was pared by 1 base and J by 6 bases, with 5 bases of the junction left unmatched. CDR3 sequence reads: CASSQATGEDGYTF. The CDR3 bases are TGTGCCAGCAGCCAAGCTACAGGGGAAGATGGCTACACCTTC.

This sequence joins TRBV6-5 and TRBJ2-7, with D possibly matching TRBD1 (5 bases). The CDR3 sequence is 15 residues long. V lost 2 bases and J lost 0, with 11 bases in between. CDR1 is MNHEY and CDR2 is SVGAGI in the germline V gene. This CDR3 reads CASSYGRAGSYEQYF. CDR3 DNA sequence: TGTGCCAGCAGTTACGGCAGGGCAGGCTCCTACGAGCAGTACTTC.

V gene TRBV4-1 combines with J gene TRBJ1-5, with TRBD1 matching over 9 bases. Trimming removed 4 bases from V and 6 bases from J; junction bases left unmatched: 13. The CDR3 length is 17 residues. Germline V CDR1 and CDR2: MGHRA, YSYEKL. This CDR3 reads CASSRLEVGTGTQPQHF. The DNA of the CDR3 is TGCGCCAGCAGCCGCCTTGAGGTAGGGACAGGGACTCAGCCCCAGCATTTT.

The chain employs TRBV5-1 and TRBJ1-1; D unresolved. This CDR3 is built from 15 residues. Germline CDR1 SGHRS, CDR2 YFSETQ. Trimming cost V 0 bases and J 0 bases, with 9 bases left between them. The CDR3 bases are TGCGCCAGCAGCTTGGCCCTGGGCCTGAACACTGAAGCTTTCTTT. This sequence encodes CASSLALGLNTEAFF.

This clonotype has just a few counts. The rearrangement uses TRBV20-1 and TRBJ2-3; 10 bases fit TRBD2. CDR1 DFQATT and CDR2 SNEGSKA come from the germline V gene (reference sequence). Unmatched junction bases numbered 5, after V lost 6 bases and J lost 2 bases. The CDR3 sequence is 14 residues long. CDR3 loop: CSAVAGGITDTQYF. The CDR3, as DNA: TGCAGTGCAGTAGCGGGAGGAATCACAGATACGCAGTATTTT.

The chain joins TRBV20-1 to TRBJ2-1; TRBD2 matches 8 bases. Germline CDR1 DFQATT, CDR2 SNEGSKA (reference sequence). Trimming at V came to 2 bases and at J to 7 bases, leaving 10 bases not matched to a gene. This CDR3 comprises 15 residues. The CDR3 coding sequence is TGCAGTGCTAGACCTCTTAGGACTAGCAGAAATGAGCAGTTCTTC. It encodes CSARPLRTSRNEQFF.

Comments on this clonotype: A read error may produce the germline difference seen at one junction end. The chain is built from TRBV20-1 and TRBJ2-1; TRBD2 might be the D (5 bases). This CDR3 contains 15 residues. In germline, CDR1 is DFQATT, CDR2 SNEGSKA (reference sequence). The CDR3 DNA follows: TGCGGTGCTAGCCCGCATGTAGGCTGGTCCAATGAGCAGTTCTTC. The encoded protein is CGASPHVGWSNEQFF.

A note on this clonotype: The CDR3 does not end in the conserved phenylalanine or tryptophan, so this is likely a read error. The chain combines TRBV11-2 with TRBJ1-4, with no clear D. From germline, CDR1 is SGHAT and CDR2 FQNNGV. This CDR3 has 12 amino acids. V lost 0 bases and J lost 11, with 7 bases in between. Here the CDR3 reads CASSLDRLKLFI. The CDR3, as DNA: TGTGCCAGCAGCTTAGATAGGCTCAAACTGTTTATT.

As regards this clonotype: Mismatch with germline at one junction end may stem from a read error. The chain recombines TRBV2 with TRBJ2-3; 9 positions agree with TRBD1. This CDR3 contains 12 residues. Germline V gene lookup returns CDR1 SNHLY and CDR2 FYNNEI. The CDR3 loop reads CAGRDRANTQYF. CDR3 DNA sequence: TGTGCCGGCAGGGACAGGGCTAATACGCAGTATTTT.

The chain is built from TRBV5-1 and TRBJ2-3; 10 bases align to TRBD2. This CDR3 region has 15 residues. V trimming: 3 bases; J trimming: 3 bases; junction bases outside the gene matches: 4. In germline, CDR1 is SGHRS, CDR2 YFSETQ. CDR3 sequence: CASSSPTSGTDTQYF. The CDR3 DNA follows: TGCGCCAGCAGCTCGCCGACTAGCGGGACAGATACGCAGTATTTT.

V usage is TRBV5-1 and J usage is TRBJ2-4, with D unclear. The CDR3 is 12 residues long. Trimming stripped 4 bases from V and 6 bases from J, with 8 bases between. The germline V gene has CDR1 SGHRS and CDR2 YFSETQ. The CDR3 sequence: CASSRIGNIQYF. CDR3 nucleotides: TGCGCCAGCAGCCGCATCGGAAACATTCAGTACTTC.

The gene calls are TRBV7-6 and TRBJ2-3, with a weak D call TRBD1 (5 bases). Germline CDR1 reads SGHVS; CDR2 reads FNYEAQ. This CDR3 has 17 amino acids. V lost 5 bases, J lost 2 bases, and 20 bases lay in between. The CDR3 nucleotides are TGTGCCAGCAGCGGATACCCCAGACAGAGTATCACAGATACGCAGTATTTT. This encodes CASSGYPRQSITDTQYF.

This clonotype was counted a few times. The rearrangement uses TRBV20-1 and TRBJ2-7, with TRBD1 as a possible D gene (6 bases). The V and J ends lost 4 bases and 4 bases respectively, with 17 bases between them. Germline CDR1 DFQATT, CDR2 SNEGSKA (reference sequence). The CDR3 totals 14 residues. The CDR3 DNA is TGCAGTGCTACACAGGGTTCATTGGCGTACGAGCAGTACTTC. Its translation: CSATQGSLAYEQYF.

The V gene is TRBV12-3 or TRBV12-4, the J gene TRBJ1-2, with a weak D call TRBD1 (5 bases). V lost 1 base and J lost 7, with 10 bases in between. The CDR3 consists of 13 residues. The CDR3, as DNA: TGTGCCAGCAGTTTAGGGGGGAATATTGGCTACACCTTC. This gives the protein CASSLGGNIGYTF.

This chain links TRBV5-6 with TRBJ1-1, with D possibly being TRBD1 (6 bases). The CDR3 contains 13 residues. The germline V gene has CDR1 SGHDT and CDR2 YYEEEE. The V end lost 6 bases, the J end lost 0 bases, and 9 bases lay between the germline ends. DNA for the CDR3: TGTGCCAGCACCGGACAGTTGAACACTGAAGCTTTCTTT. Translation: CASTGQLNTEAFF.

The chain links TRBV10-2 to TRBJ1-4, with a tentative D call TRBD1 (6 bases). The V gene's germline CDR1 is WSHSY and CDR2 SAAADI. CDR3 length: 13 residues. V dropped 7 bases and J dropped 8 bases, with 14 bases sitting between them. CDR3 nucleotides: TGCGCCAGCACCGCCCATCAGGGGGAAAAACTGTTTTTT. The encoded protein is CASTAHQGEKLFF.

This sequence joins TRBV10-3 and TRBJ2-3; D not certain. The V gene's germline CDR1 is ENHRY and CDR2 SYGVKD. The CDR3 loop spans 14 amino acids. Trimming left V 0 bases short and J 2 bases short, with 6 bases between. The CDR3 DNA reads TGTGCCATCAGTGAGTCAAGGGACACAGATACGCAGTATTTT. This codes for CAISESRDTDTQYF.

This clonotype was observed a few times. The chain is built from TRBV4-1 and TRBJ2-2, with D tentatively TRBD2 (7 bases). Germline CDR1 MGHRA, CDR2 YSYEKL. CDR3 size: 17 residues. The V gene lost 3 bases and the J gene lost 4 bases, with 18 bases spanning the gap. CDR3 sequence reads: CASSQRGGSFGTGELFF. The CDR3 coding sequence is TGCGCCAGCAGCCAGAGGGGGGGTAGCTTCGGCACCGGGGAGCTGTTTTTT.

By share, this clonotype ranks as medium-sized. The J gene is TRBJ2-7, the V gene TRBV10-3; a weak D match, TRBD1 (6 bases). V was cut by 2 bases and J by 4 bases, with 12 bases left in between. Looked up from germline, CDR1 is ENHRY and CDR2 is SYGVKD. The CDR3 has 14 residues. The CDR3 spells CAISEKGTLYEQYF. For the CDR3, the DNA is TGTGCCATCAGTGAGAAAGGGACACTATACGAGCAGTACTTC.

J is TRBJ2-1 and V is TRBV7-2, with TRBD2 identical over 8 bases. Germline V gene sequence: CDR1 SGHTA, CDR2 FQGNSA. The trim removed 4 bases at V and 6 bases at J, leaving 8 bases unmatched. The CDR3 length is 15 residues. This chain's CDR3 is CASSYIAGTFNEQFF. The CDR3 nucleotides are TGTGCCAGCAGCTACATAGCGGGAACGTTCAATGAGCAGTTCTTC.

A few counts support this clonotype. The V call is TRBV5-4, the J call TRBJ2-3, with no clear D. V shed 1 base and J shed 0 bases, with 0 bases lying between them. Germline loops: CDR1 SGHNT, CDR2 YYREEE (reference sequence). The CDR3 is made up of 12 amino acids. CDR3 in amino acids: CASSLSTDTQYF. CDR3 nucleotide sequence: TGTGCCAGCAGCTTGAGCACAGATACGCAGTATTTT.

The gene calls are TRBV20-1 and TRBJ2-3; 7 nucleotides agree with TRBD1. Germline CDR1 DFQATT, CDR2 SNEGSKA (reference sequence). The junction had 7 bases not matched to a gene; V was cut back by 6 bases and J by 1 base. The CDR3 is made up of 14 amino acids. The chain's CDR3 is CSATYGTGTDTQYF. The CDR3 DNA sequence: TGCAGTGCGACCTACGGGACAGGCACAGATACGCAGTATTTT.

The chain has TRBV7-2 and TRBJ2-1; D gene unclear. The CDR3 loop spans 13 amino acids. Germline V gene data show CDR1 as SGHTA and CDR2 as FQGNSA. V lost 0 bases, J lost 5 bases, and 5 bases lay in between. The CDR3 DNA is TGTGCCAGCAGCTTAGCCAGAAACAATGAGCAGTTCTTC. Translated, it gives CASSLARNNEQFF.

In the case of this clonotype: Given a much more abundant clone one base away, this may be a read error. V gene TRBV12-3 or TRBV12-4 combines with J gene TRBJ2-3; D might be TRBD2 (7 bases). This CDR3 region has 15 residues. CDR3 in amino acids: CASSLVAGATDTRYF. CDR3 bases: TGTGCCAGCAGTTTAGTGGCGGGGGCCACAGATACGCGGTATTTT.